These T cell receptor beta chains were read from a single sample in a study of monozygotic twins with inflammatory bowel disease. After re-calling the 5' RACE reads, TCRdb lists one entry per CDR3 protein, DNA absent. The listing contains approximately 380,000 distinct CDR3 sequences. The material sequenced was blood. All receptors derive from a human donor with ulcerative colitis or Crohn's disease, or a healthy co-twin of an affected twin (not recorded which). The CDR3 runs from the conserved cysteine through the conserved F or W. The order of the fields is J gene, V gene, CDR3 protein.

TRBJ2-7 | TRBV10-3 | CAIRPGTTHYEQYF
TRBJ1-3 | TRBV10-3 | CAIRTGTGVSGNTIYF
TRBJ1-2 | TRBV20-1 | CRGSDAGSNYGYTF
TRBJ2-1 | TRBV5-1 | CASTRDTPYNEQFF
TRBJ2-1 | TRBV5-4 | CASSFGQGYYNEQFF
TRBJ2-1 | TRBV7-3 | CASSPDRGAGAHNEQFF
TRBJ1-5 | TRBV7-9 | CASSLENQPQHF
TRBJ1-2 | TRBV7-2 | CASRLDRVAGYTF
TRBJ1-6 | TRBV6-2/TRBV6-3 | CASSYFQNDSPLHF
TRBJ2-7 | TRBV10-3 | CAIQPGTGDYEQYF
TRBJ1-1 | TRBV7-2 | CASSQGLTGPMTEAFF
TRBJ1-6 | TRBV5-8 | CASWMGDRINSPLHF
TRBJ1-2 | TRBV7-9 | CASSARGTEHYGYTF
TRBJ2-5 | TRBV5-6 | CASSLDTSGWLETQYF
TRBJ2-4 | TRBV7-3 | CASSLSRTDKNIQYF
TRBJ2-3 | TRBV10-3 | CAISSGGQGPTDTQYF
TRBJ1-5 | TRBV2 | CASSEHPPRQPQHF
TRBJ1-5 | TRBV6-2/TRBV6-3 | CASSYRGQTNQPQHF
TRBJ2-3 | TRBV12-3/TRBV12-4 | CASTRGRVDTQYF
TRBJ2-7 | TRBV6-6 | CASSLESLYEQYF
TRBJ1-1 | TRBV20-1 | CSARVSSLITEAFF
TRBJ1-6 | TRBV11-2 | CASSLSDSYNSPLHF
TRBJ1-2 | TRBV14 | CASSPQTGRGGYTF
TRBJ1-5 | TRBV3-1 | CASSQDWGQGASQHF
TRBJ1-2 | TRBV6-6 | CASSPSGGDGYTF
TRBJ1-6 | TRBV15 | CATTVDSYNSPLHF
TRBJ1-3 | TRBV4-3 | CASSQVLGFGNTIYF
TRBJ2-7 | TRBV6-2/TRBV6-3 | CASRAGPRTYEQYF
TRBJ2-1 | TRBV20-1 | CSALETGSSYNEQFF
TRBJ2-5 | TRBV20-1 | CSAIRTSPKNQYF
TRBJ1-2 | TRBV20-1 | CSARVGDASYGYTF
TRBJ2-5 | TRBV11-2 | CASSGPHQETQYF
TRBJ1-2 | TRBV7-9 | CASSRGTGPAGYTF